The 16 T cell receptor beta chains listed next were all sequenced from one sample in a study of shared clonotypes between healthy human individuals. Sequenced by immunoSEQ multiplex PCR; TCRdb stores in-frame clones only, minus some. The sample contains some 700,000 clones, less than 95% of which appear only once. Input material: memory CD8+ T cells from PBMCs. Indicated subset: CD45RO+ cells pooled with CCR7-negative TemRA cells. The receptor source for this set is a man in his late teens or twenties in good health. Some clones in this sample may be carry-over from other donors' samples.

This chain links TRBV15 with TRBJ2-2, with a tentative D call TRBD1 (5 bases). V gave up 0 bases and J gave up 2 bases, with 13 bases separating them. The CDR3 is 17 residues long. Germline assignment: CDR1 LNHNV and CDR2 YYDKDF (reference sequence). CDR3 in amino acids: CATSRDIGVFNTGELFF. The CDR3 coding sequence is TGTGCCACCAGCAGAGATATAGGGGTCTTTAACACCGGGGAGCTGTTTTTT.

The chain carries TRBV9 and TRBJ2-2, with a possible D match to TRBD2 (6 bases). In germline, CDR1 is SGDLS, CDR2 YYNGEE. The CDR3 covers 15 residues. V was pared by 4 bases and J by 2 bases, with 12 bases between. DNA of the CDR3: TGTGCCAGCAGCTCATGGGACTTTAACACCGGGGAGCTGTTTTTT. This encodes CASSSWDFNTGELFF.

The J gene is TRBJ2-5, the V gene TRBV27; 11 bases fit TRBD1. Germline V CDR1 and CDR2: MNHEY, SMNVEV (reference sequence). This CDR3 comprises 14 residues. Trimming at V came to 6 bases and at J to 7 bases, leaving 7 bases not matched to a gene. The CDR3 bases are TGTGCCAGCAGCTCGGGACAGGGGGTGGGGACCCAGTACTTC. Its protein product is CASSSGQGVGTQYF.

The rearrangement joins TRBV6-6 to TRBJ2-1; D is ambiguous. The V gene's germline CDR1 is MNHNY and CDR2 SVGAGI (reference sequence). V was clipped by 0 bases and J by 9 bases, with 9 bases between them. The CDR3 is made up of 13 amino acids. CDR3: CASSYSNFGEQFF. As DNA, the CDR3 is TGTGCCAGCAGTTACTCGAACTTCGGTGAGCAGTTCTTC.

V is TRBV4-1 and J is TRBJ1-1; no clear D. Germline CDR1 reads MGHRA; CDR2 reads YSYEKL. The CDR3 runs to 16 residues. V was clipped by 4 bases and J by 2 bases, with 17 bases between them. The CDR3 loop is CASSPSSSRNNTEAFF. The CDR3 coding sequence is TGCGCCAGCAGCCCTTCTTCTAGCAGGAATAACACTGAAGCTTTCTTT.

This clone was detected only a few times. This chain links TRBV5-1 with TRBJ2-3; D could derive from TRBD1 or TRBD2 (5 bases each). The V end was cut by 7 bases, the J end by 1 base, with 13 bases between. The germline gives CDR1 SGHRS, CDR2 YFSETQ. The length of the CDR3 is 14 residues. The CDR3 DNA reads TGCGCCAGCCGCGAGCCGGGGCGCACAGATACGCAGTATTTT. Translating gives CASREPGRTDTQYF.

The V call is TRBV6-5, the J call TRBJ2-1; D gene uncertain. CDR1 is MNHEY and CDR2 is SVGAGI in the germline V gene. The CDR3 consists of 14 residues. The ends were cut back, 6 bases at V and 8 bases at J, with 17 bases in the middle. In DNA form, the CDR3 reads TGTGCCAGCAGCTCCACCTCTAACATGGATGAGCAGTTCTTC. Amino acid sequence: CASSSTSNMDEQFF.

The V and J genes are TRBV19 and TRBJ2-1; D gene uncertain. Trimming stripped 2 bases from V and 2 bases from J, with 7 bases between. The germline V gene has CDR1 LNHDA and CDR2 SQIVND (reference sequence). The CDR3 runs 14 residues. The CDR3 protein is CASSIMAAYNEQFF. CDR3 DNA: TGTGCCAGTAGTATAATGGCGGCCTACAATGAGCAGTTCTTC. Complete variable domain (other parts from reference TRBV19 and TRBJ2-1): DGGITQSPKYLFRKEGQNVTLSCEQNLNHDAMYWYRQDPGQGLRLIYYSQIVNDFQKGDIAEGYSVSREKKESFPLTVTSAQKNPTAFYLCASSIMAAYNEQFFGPGTRLTVL.

The V call is TRBV14, the J call TRBJ1-1, with 10 bases lining up with TRBD1. The germline CDR1 and CDR2 sequences are SGHDN and FVKESK. There are 18 residues in the CDR3. Losses at the gene ends were 2 bases for V and 0 bases for J; bases not matched to a gene: 9. The DNA of the CDR3 is TGTGCCAGCAGCCAAACTGTCCCGGGACAGGGGATGAACACTGAAGCTTTCTTT. It yields the protein CASSQTVPGQGMNTEAFF.

J is TRBJ1-2 and V is TRBV7-2; D not resolved. Germline values: CDR1 SGHTA, CDR2 FQGNSA. The ends were cut back, 1 base at V and 8 bases at J, with 8 bases in the middle. The CDR3 runs to 12 residues. The CDR3, as DNA: TGTGCCAGCAGCTTAGGGCAACACGGCTACACCTTC. Encoded protein: CASSLGQHGYTF. Complete variable domain (other parts from reference TRBV7-2 and TRBJ1-2): GAGVSQSPSNKVTEKGKDVELRCDPISGHTALYWYRQSLGQGLEFLIYFQGNSAPDKSGLPSDRFSAERTGGSVSTLTIQRTQQEDSAVYLCASSLGQHGYTFGSGTRLTVV.

J is TRBJ2-7 and V is TRBV7-2; TRBD2 aligns across 9 bases. V lost 4 bases to trimming and J lost 6 bases; unmatched junction nucleotides: 13. Germline-derived CDR1 and CDR2 are SGHTA and FQGNSA. The CDR3 totals 16 residues. For the CDR3, the DNA is TGTGCCAGCAGCTCCCCTGAAGCGGGAGGTCACGGCGAGCAGTACTTC. It codes for CASSSPEAGGHGEQYF.

The J gene is TRBJ2-7, the V gene TRBV28, with D possibly TRBD1 on 5 matching bases. The germline V gene has CDR1 MDHEN and CDR2 SYDVKM. The CDR3 length is 14 residues. V was shortened by 5 bases and J by 6 bases, with 17 bases between the two germline ends. The CDR3 sequence is CASSQQANHCEQYF. CDR3 DNA sequence: TGTGCCAGCAGTCAACAGGCTAATCACTGCGAGCAGTACTTC.

The chain links TRBV5-4 to TRBJ1-1; a possible D gene is TRBD1 (6 bases). V lost 6 bases and J lost 5, with 17 bases in between. CDR1 is SGHNT, CDR2 YYREEE, per germline (reference sequence). The CDR3 consists of 14 residues. The CDR3 here is CASTLDSRGTEAFF. In DNA form, the CDR3 reads TGTGCCAGCACCCTGGACAGCCGGGGGACTGAAGCTTTCTTT.

The V call is TRBV7-8, the J call TRBJ1-2, with TRBD1 matching 9 bases. Germline CDR1 and CDR2: SGHVS and FQNEAQ. CDR3 size: 14 residues. J lost 4 bases, V lost 4 bases, and 4 bases had no gene match. The CDR3: CASSYGQGSYGYTF. The CDR3 DNA is TGTGCCAGCAGCTATGGACAGGGGAGCTATGGCTACACCTTC.

The chain joins TRBV6-6 to TRBJ2-1; D tentatively reads TRBD1 or TRBD2 (5 bases each). CDR3 size: 15 residues. Trimming pared 6 bases from V and 3 bases from J, leaving 15 bases between. The germline V gene encodes CDR1 MNHNY and CDR2 SVGAGI (reference sequence). CDR3 region: CASRHRDPLYNEQFF. As DNA, the CDR3 is TGTGCCAGCAGGCACCGGGACCCACTCTACAATGAGCAGTTCTTC.

V and J are TRBV28 and TRBJ2-7; D is perhaps TRBD2 (5 bases). The CDR3 runs 17 residues. CDR1 is MDHEN and CDR2 is SYDVKM in the germline V gene. V lost 5 bases, J lost 5 bases, and 25 bases lay in between. CDR3 nucleotide sequence: TGTGCCAGCAGTCCCATACTAAGACGGCGGGTTGACGACGAGCAGTACTTC. Translating gives CASSPILRRRVDDEQYF.